This TCR beta chain originates from a study of blood T cells in healthy people across ages. Points from the study as a whole: Older age went with lower TCR beta diversity per million T cells, in a roughly linear way.

Only a few counts were recorded for this clonotype. What it binds is not known. V gave up 0 bases and J gave up 7 bases; unmatched junction bases: 2. The germline CDR1 and CDR2 sequences are SGHVS and FQNEAQ. The CDR3 is 15 amino acids. Each of the donors had roughly 9.1 milliliters of peripheral blood drawn into EDTA-treated Vacutainer tubes. A sample-barcoded 5' primer and a J-beta primer mix were used in a second PCR of roughly 7 to 11 cycles. A template-switch adaptor that had 12 random nucleotides put a tag on each cDNA molecule. One entry per CDR3 protein results from TCRdb running MiXCR on the 5' RACE reads. The sample records roughly 560,000 distinct CDR3 sequences, 24% being singletons. The sample also formed part of further work on T cells of mothers and their children. Turning to that study: With unrelated pairs as the comparison, related mother-child pairs had a slightly higher overlap that was not significant.

The chain uses TRBV7-8 and TRBJ1-6; 8 bases align to TRBD1. Specimen: blood. The clonotype originates from a boy under 18 in good health. Here the CDR3 reads CASSLAWTGNSPLHF. The CDR3 DNA is TGTGCCAGCAGCTTAGCATGGACAGGGAATTCACCCCTCCACTTT. Full variable domain (rest looked up from reference TRBV7-8 and TRBJ1-6): GAGVSQSPRYKVAKRGQDVALRCDPISGHVSLFWYQQALGQGPEFLTYFQNEAQLDKSGLPSDRFFAERPEGSVSTLKIQRTQQEDSAVYLCASSLAWTGNSPLHFGNGTRLTVT.